The entry below gives a single T cell receptor beta chain sequence along with its context. What it binds is unknown. One junction end does not reproduce the germline sequence, and a read error may be involved. Germline V lookup: CDR1 SGDLS, CDR2 YYNGEE. The CDR3 is 14 residues long. These data belong to a study of cytomegalovirus exposure and HLA in healthy donors. Study summary: HLA-typed donors contributed 80 million or so unique TCRs, which were held in an early data release. Most donors, roughly 77% of more than 300 genotyped, fell in the Caucasian-associated ancestry cluster.

General observations from the study: At a 0.05 false discovery rate, a later analysis found some 18,000 TCR beta sequences to be associated with HLA alleles.

A multiplex PCR was run with 60 Vbeta primers and 13 Jbeta primers. The repertoire was sequenced with immunoSEQ multiplex PCR; TCRdb's copy has only in-frame clones and lacks some. In all, the sample yields about 200,000 clones. When sampled, the donors appeared nominally healthy, though they likely had unrecorded immune exposures. The chain links TRBV9 to TRBJ1-3; D possibly corresponds to TRBD1 (6 bases). This clonotype originated in a boy between 10 and 17 years old in good health and CMV-seronegative. The material sequenced was PBMCs. The CDR3 DNA sequence: TGTGCCAGCAGCCTACAGGGTACTGGGAACACCATATATTTT. Protein sequence: CASSLQGTGNTIYF.